Each of the 24 T cell receptor beta chains below was sequenced from the same sample in a study of T cell repertoires in cytomegalovirus infection. TCRdb reprocessed the reads with MiXCR, giving one entry per CDR3 protein. Of roughly 310,000 distinct CDR3 sequences in the sample, 17% were seen once. The source material was PBMCs. The receptors come from a human donor in good health (CMV status not recorded). Some clones in this sample may be carry-over from other donors' samples.

This clonotype was detected ten times or more. CDR3 nucleotide sequence: TGTGCCAGCAGCTTCGTTGGGGGCGCTGGGGCCAACGTCCTGACTTTC. This translates into CASSFVGGAGANVLTF. The rearrangement joins TRBV7-2 to TRBJ2-6, with D perhaps TRBD1 (6 bases). This CDR3 has 16 amino acids. CDR1 and CDR2 from the germline V gene are SGHTA and FQGNSA. V lost 3 bases and J 2 bases, leaving 11 bases between the germline ends. The complete variable domain, with remaining parts taken from reference TRBV7-2 and TRBJ2-6, reads GAGVSQSPSNKVTEKGKDVELRCDPISGHTALYWYRQSLGQGLEFLIYFQGNSAPDKSGLPSDRFSAERTGGSVSTLTIQRTQQEDSAVYLCASSFVGGAGANVLTFGAGSRLTVL.

Turning to this clonotype: One end of the junction does not line up with germline, which may come from a read error. The gene calls are TRBV9 and TRBJ2-5, with no clear D. This CDR3 spans 13 amino acids. Germline V gene lookup returns CDR1 SGDLS and CDR2 YYNGEE. The CDR3 is CASSLRLIDIGDF. As DNA, the CDR3 is TGTGCCAGCAGCCTTCGCTTGATAGACATTGGGGACTTC.

This clonotype has only a few counts. The chain is built from TRBV5-6 and TRBJ2-1; D possibly uses TRBD1 or TRBD2 (5 bases each). Trimming stripped 2 bases from V and 8 bases from J, with 20 bases between. Germline V lookup: CDR1 SGHDT, CDR2 YYEEEE. This CDR3 region has 16 residues. In DNA, the CDR3 is TGTGCCAGCAGCTTCTTTCTGGGGGTAGTCGTCGATGAGCAGTTCTTC. Translated: CASSFFLGVVVDEQFF.

V and J are TRBV6-1 and TRBJ1-5; D is ambiguous. The V gene lost 6 bases and the J gene lost 5 bases, with 11 bases spanning the gap. The germline V gene has CDR1 MNHNS and CDR2 SASEGT. The CDR3 is 13 amino acids. CDR3 loop: CASSPAPHQPQHF. The DNA of the CDR3 is TGTGCCAGCAGCCCAGCCCCTCATCAGCCCCAGCATTTT.

The gene calls are TRBV12-3 or TRBV12-4 and TRBJ2-7; D might be TRBD1 (5 bases). The CDR3 length is 14 residues. The V end was cut by 10 bases, the J end by 6 bases, with 22 bases between. For the CDR3, the DNA is TGTGCCAAATTAGCCACGCACCCAGGGTTCGAGCAGTACTTC. Translating it yields CAKLATHPGFEQYF.

This chain uses TRBV3-1 with TRBJ2-2; D may be TRBD1 (6 bases). This CDR3 comprises 16 residues. V lost 4 bases to trimming and J lost 7 bases, with 19 bases between them. Germline lookup yields CDR1 LGHDT and CDR2 YNNKEL (reference sequence). CDR3 amino acids: CASSPRWGLLDGELFF. For the CDR3, the DNA is TGTGCCAGCAGCCCCCGTTGGGGGCTCTTGGACGGGGAGCTGTTTTTT. The full variable domain, completed using reference TRBV3-1 and TRBJ2-2, is DTAVSQTPKYLVTQMGNDKSIKCEQNLGHDTMYWYKQDSKKFLKIMFSYNNKELIINETVPNRFSPKSPDKAHLNLHINSLELGDSAVYFCASSPRWGLLDGELFFGEGSRLTVL.

This sequence joins TRBV6-5 and TRBJ2-7; no definite D call. The germline V gene encodes CDR1 MNHEY and CDR2 SVGAGI. This CDR3 spans 15 amino acids. Trimming removed 5 bases at V and 0 bases at J, with 14 bases between. The CDR3 reads CASSREAYHSYEQYF. CDR3 nucleotides: TGTGCCAGCAGTCGTGAGGCCTACCACTCCTACGAGCAGTACTTC.

This clonotype was detected ten times or more. The J gene is TRBJ1-3, the V gene TRBV12-3 or TRBV12-4; D remains unclear. This CDR3 comprises 14 residues. V was clipped by 5 bases and J by 4 bases, with 12 bases between them. The CDR3 sequence: CASSPRAGGNTIYF. In nucleotides, the CDR3 is TGTGCCAGCAGTCCCCGGGCCGGGGGAAACACCATATATTTT.

In its sample, this clonotype was seen many times. V usage is TRBV28 and J usage is TRBJ2-6; 9 positions agree with TRBD1. This CDR3 has 22 amino acids. Germline V gene data show CDR1 as MDHEN and CDR2 as SYDVKM. With 6 bases clipped from V and 0 bases from J, the junction kept 21 bases outside the gene matches. In DNA form, the CDR3 reads TGTGCCAGCAGGGGAGGGGACAGGGACCCCCAGAGCCGATACTCTGGGGCCAACGTCCTGACTTTC. Translated: CASRGGDRDPQSRYSGANVLTF.

There are many counts of this clonotype. The chain employs TRBV7-2 and TRBJ2-7, with TRBD2 identical over 8 bases. Per the germline V gene, CDR1 is SGHTA and CDR2 is FQGNSA. V gave up 5 bases and J gave up 0 bases; unmatched junction bases: 6. The CDR3 is 15 amino acids. The CDR3 sequence is CASSPGGVASYEQYF. The CDR3 DNA follows: TGTGCCAGCAGCCCGGGGGGGGTTGCCTCCTACGAGCAGTACTTC.

In this sample, this clonotype turned up many times. The chain has TRBV7-2 and TRBJ1-5; 8 nucleotides align to TRBD1. The V and J ends lost 4 bases and 7 bases, in that order; junction bases with no gene match: 3. Germline V lookup: CDR1 SGHTA, CDR2 FQGNSA. CDR3 size: 13 residues. The CDR3 region has the DNA TGTGCCAGCAGCTCCCAGGGGGCACAGCCCCAGCATTTT. Its protein product is CASSSQGAQPQHF.

Ten or more counts support this clonotype. The rearrangement links TRBV7-2 to TRBJ2-7, with 8 bases fitting TRBD1. V gave up 1 base and J gave up 6 bases; unmatched junction bases: 5. This CDR3 is built from 14 residues. In germline, CDR1 is SGHTA, CDR2 FQGNSA. Here the CDR3 reads CASSLGAGGGEQYF. CDR3 nucleotide sequence: TGTGCCAGCAGCTTAGGGGCAGGGGGCGGCGAGCAGTACTTC. The variable domain in full, with the rest retrieved from reference TRBV7-2 and TRBJ2-7, is GAGVSQSPSNKVTEKGKDVELRCDPISGHTALYWYRQSLGQGLEFLIYFQGNSAPDKSGLPSDRFSAERTGGSVSTLTIQRTQQEDSAVYLCASSLGAGGGEQYFGPGTRLTVT.

This clonotype was seen many times. The chain carries TRBV11-2 and TRBJ2-3; 16 bases are a match to TRBD2. The CDR3 covers 18 residues. Germline V gene sequence: CDR1 SGHAT, CDR2 FQNNGV. J lost 3 bases, V lost 5 bases, and 8 bases had no gene match. Here the CDR3 reads CASSLGTSGGARTDTQYF. The CDR3 DNA reads as TGTGCCAGCAGCCTTGGGACTAGCGGGGGGGCTCGGACAGATACGCAGTATTTT.

The V call is TRBV19, the J call TRBJ2-2, with D possibly being TRBD1 or TRBD2 (5 bases each). CDR1 and CDR2 from the germline V gene are LNHDA and SQIVND (reference sequence). This CDR3 contains 16 residues. Trimming shortened V by 7 bases and J by 1 base, and 16 bases separated the two germline ends. In DNA form, the CDR3 reads TGTGCCAGTACCACCACGGGGCAGGGGAACACCGGGGAGCTGTTTTTT. This codes for CASTTTGQGNTGELFF.

This clonotype was observed many times. The gene calls are TRBV2 and TRBJ1-1; the D is unclear. The germline V gene has CDR1 SNHLY and CDR2 FYNNEI. V lost 4 bases and J lost 6, with 15 bases in between. CDR3 size: 14 residues. CDR3 nucleotide sequence: TGTGCCAGCAGTGCAGAAGGGTTCAGCGCTGAAGCTTTCTTT. Its protein product is CASSAEGFSAEAFF.

The rearrangement uses TRBV7-9 and TRBJ2-3; tentative D call: TRBD2 (7 bases). Trimming removed 5 bases from V and 2 bases from J, with 17 bases in between. The CDR3 contains 16 residues. Per germline, CDR1 SEHNR and CDR2 FQNEAQ (reference sequence). CDR3 residues: CASSHDGGRPTDTQYF. The CDR3 DNA is TGTGCCAGCAGCCACGACGGGGGGCGTCCCACAGATACGCAGTATTTT.

The chain is built from TRBV15 and TRBJ2-1; D is unclear. From germline, CDR1 is LNHNV and CDR2 YYDKDF (reference sequence). This CDR3 has 16 residues. V lost 0 bases to trimming and J lost 9 bases, with 18 bases between them. CDR3 coding DNA: TGTGCCACCAGCAGAGATCTAGACACGAGGATCGGTGAGCAGTTCTTC. Protein: CATSRDLDTRIGEQFF.

This clonotype was counted at least ten times. CDR3 amino acids: CSASGEQGRTNEKLFF. In nucleotides, the CDR3 is TGCAGTGCTAGCGGGGAACAGGGAAGGACTAATGAAAAACTGTTTTTT. The chain combines TRBV20-1 with TRBJ1-4; D is perhaps TRBD1 (6 bases). The ends were cut back, 3 bases at V and 2 bases at J, with 16 bases in the middle. This CDR3 comprises 16 residues. The germline CDR1 and CDR2 sequences are DFQATT and SNEGSKA (reference sequence).

On this clonotype itself: A read error may be the cause here, since a much bigger clone is one base away. This chain uses TRBV10-3 with TRBJ2-5; D unclear. Germline V lookup: CDR1 ENHRY, CDR2 SYGVKD. The CDR3 is made up of 13 amino acids. Trimming took 4 bases from V and 4 from J, leaving 10 bases between them. In DNA, the CDR3 is TGTGCCATCAGTGCGCAGTGGCGAGAGACCCAGTACTTC. Translated: CAISAQWRETQYF.

This clonotype was detected many times. The chain carries TRBV28 and TRBJ2-3; TRBD2 aligns across 14 bases. CDR1 and CDR2 from the germline V gene are MDHEN and SYDVKM. The CDR3 length is 19 residues. Trimming took 4 bases from V and 6 from J; bases not matched to a gene: 15. The DNA of the CDR3 is TGTGCCAGCAGTTCCGGACTAGCGGGGGGTGCACGGGAGATGGATACGCAGTATTTT. It encodes CASSSGLAGGAREMDTQYF.

V usage is TRBV28 and J usage is TRBJ1-2; D is perhaps TRBD1 (6 bases). The CDR3 totals 13 residues. Germline assignment: CDR1 MDHEN and CDR2 SYDVKM. Between the trimmed V and J ends, which lost 8 bases and 8 bases, there was a span of 18 bases. The CDR3 spells CASYSHRVDGYTF. CDR3 nucleotide sequence: TGTGCCAGCTACTCCCACAGGGTGGACGGCTACACCTTC.

This clonotype has just a few counts. The chain joins TRBV28 to TRBJ2-2; 9 bases are a match to TRBD2. In germline, CDR1 is MDHEN, CDR2 SYDVKM. The CDR3 is 18 amino acids. Trimming removed 4 bases from V and 4 bases from J; junction bases left unmatched: 13. The CDR3 sequence: CASSSAAAAGGRTGELFF. DNA for the CDR3: TGTGCCAGCAGTTCCGCCGCGGCGGCGGGGGGGCGCACCGGGGAGCTGTTTTTT.

This clonotype was seen a few times. The chain links TRBV7-2 to TRBJ2-1; 7 bases are shared with TRBD1. The germline CDR1 and CDR2 sequences are SGHTA and FQGNSA. The CDR3 sequence is 15 residues long. J was trimmed by 1 base and V by 7 bases; bases with no gene match: 7. CDR3 in amino acids: CASTKNRGSYNEQFF. In DNA form, the CDR3 reads TGTGCCAGCACCAAGAACAGGGGATCCTACAATGAGCAGTTCTTC. Drawing the rest from reference TRBV7-2 and TRBJ2-1, the complete variable domain is GAGVSQSPSNKVTEKGKDVELRCDPISGHTALYWYRQSLGQGLEFLIYFQGNSAPDKSGLPSDRFSAERTGGSVSTLTIQRTQQEDSAVYLCASTKNRGSYNEQFFGPGTRLTVL.

The table lists this clonotype with many counts. The V and J genes are TRBV7-2 and TRBJ2-6; TRBD2 agrees at 13 bases. Germline trimming cut 4 bases from V and 4 bases from J; bases unmatched to any gene: 4. Looked up from germline, CDR1 is SGHTA and CDR2 is FQGNSA. The CDR3 is made up of 17 amino acids. The DNA for the CDR3 is TGTGCCAGCAGCTCGGGGACTAGCGGGGTCGGGGCCAACGTCCTGACTTTC. This sequence encodes CASSSGTSGVGANVLTF.